Presented here are 27 T cell receptor beta chains from one specimen sequenced in a study of CD8+CD57+ T cells in acquired aplastic anemia. CD8+CD57+ cell expansion, shown by flow cytometry, had occurred in the patients selected for sequencing. Genomic DNA, serving as template, underwent TCR beta VDJ and CDR3 profiling. TCRdb itself ran the reads through MiXCR, one entry per CDR3 protein. In the table there are around 200,000 distinct CDR3 sequences, about 60% of which are singletons. The sample was sorted CD4+, CD8+, or CD8+CD57+ T cells (not recorded which) from PBMCs. The receptors here all came from a human donor with aplastic anemia.

V gene TRBV24-1 combines with J gene TRBJ2-7; D may be TRBD2 (5 bases). Trimming pared 7 bases from V and 3 bases from J, leaving 12 bases between. Germline V CDR1 and CDR2: KGHDR, SFDVKD. CDR3 length equals 13 residues. This CDR3 is CATSSLGLYEQYF. CDR3 DNA sequence: TGTGCCACCAGCTCCCTTGGACTCTACGAGCAGTACTTC.

This chain connects TRBV24-1 to TRBJ2-3, with 9 bases that match TRBD2. The length of the CDR3 is 17 residues. J gave up 5 bases and V 3 bases, and 11 bases lay outside the gene matches. The germline V gene encodes CDR1 KGHDR and CDR2 SFDVKD. CDR3 amino acids: CATSDGPGLAGRDTQYF. CDR3 sequence (DNA): TGTGCCACCAGTGATGGCCCTGGGCTAGCGGGAAGAGATACGCAGTATTTT.

The V gene is TRBV19, the J gene TRBJ1-1; TRBD1 matches 9 bases. Germline CDR1 reads LNHDA; CDR2 reads SQIVND (reference sequence). This CDR3 comprises 17 residues. Germline trimming cut 1 base from V and 0 bases from J; bases unmatched to any gene: 6. Here the CDR3 DNA reads TGTGCCAGTAGTATAGGGGGGACAGGGCTCATGAACACTGAAGCTTTCTTT. It is translated as CASSIGGTGLMNTEAFF.

CDR3 sequence (DNA): TGTGCCAGCAGTTGGGGACTAGCGGCCACCTACGAGCAGTACTTC. It is translated as CASSWGLAATYEQYF. The rearrangement joins TRBV6-5 to TRBJ2-7; 11 bases map to TRBD2. V lost 4 bases, J lost 2 bases, and 4 bases stayed unmatched. This CDR3 contains 15 residues. Germline V gives CDR1 MNHEY, CDR2 SVGAGI.

The chain employs TRBV29-1 and TRBJ1-2, with D possibly being TRBD1 (6 bases). V was pared by 4 bases and J by 2 bases, with 11 bases between. The length of the CDR3 is 13 residues. CDR1 SQVTM and CDR2 ANQGSEA come from the germline V gene. The CDR3 DNA sequence: TGCAGCGTTGGGGCAGGGGCCAACTATGGCTACACCTTC. Residues: CSVGAGANYGYTF.

At least ten counts were recorded for this clonotype. This chain links TRBV12-3 or TRBV12-4 with TRBJ2-5, with D possibly being TRBD1 (5 bases). V was trimmed by 8 bases and J by 6 bases, leaving 16 bases between them. The CDR3 covers 13 residues. The CDR3 reads CASQDSGLQTQYF. For the CDR3, the DNA is TGTGCCAGCCAAGACTCAGGGTTGCAGACCCAGTACTTC.

This chain links TRBV20-1 with TRBJ1-2; D perhaps matches TRBD1 (6 bases). Trimming removed 2 bases at V and 5 bases at J, with 12 bases between. This CDR3 contains 13 residues. Germline V gene data show CDR1 as DFQATT and CDR2 as SNEGSKA (reference sequence). In DNA form, the CDR3 reads TGCAGTGCTAGACTATGGGACACGTATGGCTACACCTTC. Protein: CSARLWDTYGYTF.

This clonotype has only a few counts. The rearrangement uses TRBV20-1 and TRBJ1-1, with D possibly TRBD1 on 6 matching bases. The ends were cut back, 3 bases at V and 1 base at J, with 12 bases in the middle. The CDR3 contains 14 residues. CDR1 is DFQATT, CDR2 SNEGSKA, per germline (reference sequence). The CDR3 coding sequence is TGCAGTGCTAGCCCAGGGGCGACGAACACTGAAGCTTTCTTT. Translation gives CSASPGATNTEAFF.

A word on this clonotype: One end of the junction is discordant with germline, which a read error may explain. This chain uses TRBV10-2 with TRBJ1-2, with D uncertain. The CDR3 spans 13 residues. CDR1 is WSHSY and CDR2 is SAAADI in the germline V gene. CDR3 amino acids: CASSVTILTGYTF. Here the CDR3 DNA reads TGTGCCAGCAGTGTCACCATTCTGACCGGCTACACCTTC.

Here the CDR3 DNA reads TGCGCCAGCAGTGAGTCGAGAAGGGGTAGGGGGAAGGAGAACGTTGCTGGGACCCAGTACTTC. It yields the protein CASSESRRGRGKENVAGTQYF. The V call is TRBV10-1, the J call TRBJ2-5, with a weak D call TRBD1 (6 bases). The CDR3 length is 21 residues. Germline loops: CDR1 WNHNN, CDR2 SYGVQD (reference sequence). Trimming removed 0 bases from V and 7 bases from J, with 33 bases in between.

The chain links TRBV7-3 to TRBJ1-1; unclear D gene. This CDR3 is built from 13 residues. V shed 10 bases and J shed 6 bases, with 18 bases lying between them. Per germline, CDR1 SGHTA and CDR2 FQGTGA. CDR3 residues: CANSLNLPPEAFF. In DNA, the CDR3 is TGTGCCAACAGTTTGAACCTCCCCCCTGAAGCTTTCTTT.

The chain combines TRBV7-9 with TRBJ2-1; no firm D call. The CDR3 has 14 amino acids. Deletions cut 3 bases from V and 0 bases from J, with 6 bases between. The germline V gene encodes CDR1 SEHNR and CDR2 FQNEAQ (reference sequence). The CDR3: CASSFSGSYNEQFF. CDR3 bases: TGTGCCAGCAGCTTTAGTGGCTCCTACAATGAGCAGTTCTTC.

The gene calls are TRBV7-2 and TRBJ2-7, with 8 bases lining up with TRBD1. In germline, CDR1 is SGHTA, CDR2 FQGNSA. The CDR3 loop spans 15 amino acids. The junction had 5 bases not matched to a gene; V was cut back by 4 bases and J by 0 bases. The CDR3 sequence: CASSSQGTGSYEQYF. CDR3 sequence (DNA): TGTGCCAGCAGCTCCCAAGGGACAGGCTCCTACGAGCAGTACTTC.

The chain joins TRBV5-1 to TRBJ2-7; tentatively, D is TRBD2 (6 bases). The CDR3 is made up of 15 amino acids. Germline-derived CDR1 and CDR2 are SGHRS and YFSETQ. V was trimmed by 0 bases and J by 6 bases, leaving 16 bases between them. Written as DNA, the CDR3 is TGCGCCAGCAGCTTGGGAGGGGTTGGACTACTCGAGCAGTACTTC. It is translated as CASSLGGVGLLEQYF.

Comments on this clonotype: The junction and the germline gene differ at one end; a read error may be behind it. V usage is TRBV7-8 and J usage is TRBJ1-1; no definite D call. The germline CDR1 and CDR2 sequences are SGHVS and FQNEAQ. The CDR3 is made up of 11 amino acids. CDR3 sequence: CASSLGLEDFF. CDR3 DNA sequence: TGTGCCAGCAGCTTGGGTCTTGAAGATTTCTTT.

This clonotype was detected many times. The chain has TRBV29-1 and TRBJ2-7; the match to TRBD1 covers 7 bases. Germline values: CDR1 SQVTM, CDR2 ANQGSEA. With 6 bases clipped from V and 0 bases from J, the junction kept 5 bases outside the gene matches. The CDR3 has 13 residues. The CDR3 is CSVAGGSSYEQYF. In DNA, the CDR3 is TGCAGCGTCGCAGGGGGTAGCTCCTACGAGCAGTACTTC.

V and J are TRBV7-2 and TRBJ2-5; 10 bases map to TRBD1. Germline V lookup: CDR1 SGHTA, CDR2 FQGNSA. The CDR3 is made up of 16 amino acids. Trimming at V came to 5 bases and at J to 5 bases, leaving 11 bases not matched to a gene. Here the CDR3 reads CASSPPGQGLRETQYF. Written as DNA, the CDR3 is TGTGCCAGCAGCCCACCGGGACAGGGGTTAAGGGAGACCCAGTACTTC.

The V call is TRBV10-1, the J call TRBJ2-5; TRBD2 agrees at 14 bases. Germline V gene lookup returns CDR1 WNHNN and CDR2 SYGVQD (reference sequence). This CDR3 is 18 amino acids long. V lost 7 bases and J lost 8; bases outside the gene matches: 18. The CDR3 nucleotides read TGCGCCAGCATCATAGTAGGGACTAGCGGGGGACAGAGCCGTACCCAGTACTTC. Amino acid sequence: CASIIVGTSGGQSRTQYF.

The table lists this clonotype with a count of one. This chain connects TRBV13 to TRBJ2-1; TRBD2 matches at 13 bases. Trimming at V came to 4 bases and at J to 5 bases, leaving 5 bases not matched to a gene. The CDR3 is made up of 16 amino acids. Germline lookup yields CDR1 PRHDT and CDR2 FYEKMQ (reference sequence). CDR3 sequence: CASSSTSGGADNEQFF. The CDR3 DNA reads TGTGCCAGCAGCTCCACTAGCGGGGGGGCCGACAATGAGCAGTTCTTC. Using reference TRBV13 and TRBJ2-1 for the parts outside the CDR3, the full variable domain is AAGVIQSPRHLIKEKRETATLKCYPIPRHDTVYWYQQGPGQDPQFLISFYEKMQSDKGSIPDRFSAQQFSDYHSELNMSSLELGDSALYFCASSSTSGGADNEQFFGPGTRLTVL.

This clonotype has just one count. V gene TRBV2 combines with J gene TRBJ1-2, with D possibly TRBD1 on 5 matching bases. Trimming removed 11 bases from V and 2 bases from J, with 12 bases in between. The CDR3 sequence is 12 residues long. The germline gives CDR1 SNHLY, CDR2 FYNNEI. CDR3 DNA: TGTGCCGGGGGGGGACTCAACTATGGCTACACCTTC. Its protein is CAGGGLNYGYTF.

This clonotype was detected ten times or more. The J gene is TRBJ1-2, the V gene TRBV10-3; D gene unclear. Germline V gene sequence: CDR1 ENHRY, CDR2 SYGVKD. The CDR3 totals 13 residues. Trimming shortened V by 0 bases and J by 8 bases, and 10 bases separated the two germline ends. Here the CDR3 DNA reads TGTGCCATCAGTGAGTCCCTCCGCTGGGGCTACACCTTC. Its protein is CAISESLRWGYTF.

The gene calls are TRBV25-1 and TRBJ1-2, with D unresolved. The V gene's germline CDR1 is MGHDK and CDR2 SYGVNS. The CDR3 runs 11 residues. V was clipped by 8 bases and J by 3 bases, with 7 bases between them. CDR3 DNA sequence: TGTGCCAGCGCCCGGGACTATGGCTACACCTTC. Its translation is CASARDYGYTF.

This clonotype was observed at least ten times. The gene calls are TRBV4-1 and TRBJ2-5; the match to TRBD2 covers 13 bases. This CDR3 has 17 residues. Germline CDR1 and CDR2: MGHRA and YSYEKL. V shed 1 base and J 1 base; nucleotides not matched to a gene: 3. This CDR3 is CASSQGRLAGGQETQYF. CDR3 nucleotides: TGCGCCAGCAGCCAAGGGCGACTAGCGGGGGGCCAAGAGACCCAGTACTTC.

This chain connects TRBV24-1 to TRBJ2-1; no clear D gene. Germline CDR1 KGHDR, CDR2 SFDVKD. The CDR3 sequence is 13 residues long. V lost 9 bases and J 0 bases, leaving 8 bases between the germline ends. The CDR3 DNA reads as TGTGCCACCGATACTGACTCCTACAATGAGCAGTTCTTC. The encoded protein is CATDTDSYNEQFF.

V usage is TRBV2 and J usage is TRBJ2-3; TRBD1 matches at 9 bases. V dropped 5 bases and J dropped 8; count of bases not matched to a gene: 11. Germline loops: CDR1 SNHLY, CDR2 FYNNEI. The length of the CDR3 is 15 residues. The DNA for the CDR3 is TGTGCCAGCAGTAAATCACAGGGGGCGCTTGCTACGCAGTATTTT. It specifies CASSKSQGALATQYF.

V usage is TRBV24-1 and J usage is TRBJ2-7, with D tentatively TRBD1 (6 bases). The germline gives CDR1 KGHDR, CDR2 SFDVKD. The CDR3 runs 15 residues. V gave up 4 bases and J gave up 7 bases, with 19 bases separating them. This CDR3 reads CATSEGRVGAEEQYF. CDR3 nucleotide sequence: TGTGCCACCAGTGAAGGCAGGGTGGGGGCCGAAGAGCAGTACTTC.

This clonotype was counted many times. The genes are TRBV10-1 and TRBJ2-3, with TRBD2 matching 9 bases. Per the germline V gene, CDR1 is WNHNN and CDR2 is SYGVQD (reference sequence). Unmatched junction bases numbered 6, after V lost 2 bases and J lost 0 bases. The CDR3 runs 17 residues. The CDR3 spells CASSEGLAGKSTDTQYF. In DNA form, the CDR3 reads TGCGCCAGCAGTGAGGGGCTAGCGGGGAAAAGCACAGATACGCAGTATTTT.